Listed below are T cell receptor beta chains from one sample, sequenced in a study of blood T cells in healthy people across ages. TCRdb independently ran MiXCR on the 5' RACE reads; one entry per CDR3 protein. The profile shows 250,000 to 300,000 distinct CDR3 sequences, less than 30% of them singletons. Sequences were obtained from blood. These receptors were collected from a woman in her sixties or seventies in good health. Each CDR3 is given with its conserved first and last residue. The D gene is left open where the match is weak. Clone size, where shown, is once, few, many, or a class for clones that have expanded.

V	D	size	J	CDR3	DNA
TRBV4-1	TRBD2	-	TRBJ2-1	CASSQDGRGRINEQFF	TGCGCCAGCAGCCAAGATGGTCGCGGGAGGATTAATGAGCAGTTCTTC
TRBV7-9	-	-	TRBJ2-3	CASSLRSTSTDTQYF	TGTGCCAGCAGCCTTCGGTCAACTAGCACAGATACGCAGTATTTT
TRBV7-2	-	-	TRBJ1-1	CASSLVQMNTEAFF	TGTGCCAGCAGCTTAGTCCAGATGAACACTGAAGCTTTCTTT
TRBV29-1	-	-	TRBJ2-5	CSARLGQETQYF	TGCAGCGCGAGACTAGGCCAAGAGACCCAGTACTTC
TRBV29-1	TRBD1	few	TRBJ1-2	CSVHKQGANYGYTF	TGCAGCGTCCATAAACAGGGGGCCAACTATGGCTACACCTTC
TRBV29-1	TRBD1	-	TRBJ1-2	CSTGTENYGYTF	TGCAGCACAGGGACAGAGAACTATGGCTACACCTTC
TRBV28	-	-	TRBJ2-7	CASGDEGPYEQYF	TGTGCCAGCGGTGATGAAGGACCCTACGAGCAGTACTTC
TRBV9	-	-	TRBJ2-7	CASSVGLTPTYEQYF	TGTGCCAGCAGCGTAGGCCTGACGCCGACCTACGAGCAGTACTTC
TRBV12-3/TRBV12-4	-	-	TRBJ1-6	CASSRREGVLDSPLHF	TGTGCCAGCAGTAGACGCGAAGGGGTTTTGGATTCACCCCTCCACTTT
TRBV29-1	-	many	TRBJ2-3	CSVDEGTDTQYF	TGCAGCGTCGACGAAGGCACAGATACGCAGTATTTT
TRBV5-1	-	-	TRBJ1-2	CASENGVGYTF	TGCGCCAGCGAGAATGGGGTCGGCTACACCTTC
TRBV28	-	few	TRBJ2-5	CASSLPGVGQETQYF	TGTGCCAGCAGCTTGCCGGGGGTGGGCCAAGAGACCCAGTACTTC
TRBV3-1	-	few	TRBJ2-5	CASSQGGAETQYF	TGTGCCAGCAGCCAAGGAGGGGCGGAGACTCAGTACTTC
TRBV13	-	many	TRBJ2-3	CASSELDTQYF	TGTGCCAGCAGCGAACTAGATACGCAGTATTTT
TRBV5-6	-	-	TRBJ1-2	CASSLEAGPSYGYTF	TGTGCCAGCAGCTTGGAAGCAGGGCCCAGCTATGGCTACACCTTC
TRBV5-5	-	-	TRBJ1-2	CASSGKPGGSYGYTF	TGTGCCAGCAGCGGAAAACCCGGGGGATCCTATGGCTACACCTTC
TRBV7-2	TRBD2	few	TRBJ2-1	CASILGLAGGEQFF	TGTGCCAGCATACTCGGACTAGCGGGAGGCGAGCAGTTCTTC
TRBV14	-	few	TRBJ1-2	CASSPIQGKDYGYTF	TGTGCCAGCAGCCCCATACAGGGTAAAGACTATGGCTACACCTTC
TRBV2	-	few	TRBJ2-5	CASSGNRAPRETQYF	TGTGCCAGCAGCGGAAACAGGGCTCCTCGTGAGACCCAGTACTTC
TRBV5-1	-	-	TRBJ2-1	CASSLGFTFSYNEQFF	TGCGCCAGCAGCTTGGGCTTTACTTTCTCCTACAATGAGCAGTTCTTC